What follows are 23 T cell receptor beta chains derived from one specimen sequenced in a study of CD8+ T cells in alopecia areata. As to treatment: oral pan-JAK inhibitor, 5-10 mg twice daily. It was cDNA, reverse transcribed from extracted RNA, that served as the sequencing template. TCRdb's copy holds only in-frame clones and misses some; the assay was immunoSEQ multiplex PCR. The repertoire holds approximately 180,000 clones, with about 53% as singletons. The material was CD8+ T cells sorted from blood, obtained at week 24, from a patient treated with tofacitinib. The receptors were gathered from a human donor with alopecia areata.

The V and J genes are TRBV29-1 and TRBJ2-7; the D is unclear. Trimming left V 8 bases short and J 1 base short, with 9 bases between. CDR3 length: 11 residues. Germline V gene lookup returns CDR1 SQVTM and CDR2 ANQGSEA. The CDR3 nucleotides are TGCAGCTACACAGATTCCTACGAGCAGTACTTC. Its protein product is CSYTDSYEQYF.

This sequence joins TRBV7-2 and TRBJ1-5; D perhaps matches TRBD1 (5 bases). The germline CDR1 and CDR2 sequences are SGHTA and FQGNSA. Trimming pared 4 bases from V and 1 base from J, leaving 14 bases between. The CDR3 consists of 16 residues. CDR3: CASSSKGFGSNQPQHF. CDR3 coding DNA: TGTGCCAGCAGCTCCAAGGGGTTTGGAAGCAATCAGCCCCAGCATTTT.

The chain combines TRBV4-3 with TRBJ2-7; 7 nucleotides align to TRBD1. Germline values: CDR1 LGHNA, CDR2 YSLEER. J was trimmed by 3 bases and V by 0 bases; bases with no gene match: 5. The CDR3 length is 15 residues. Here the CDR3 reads CASSQDPAGGYEQYF. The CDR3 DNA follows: TGCGCCAGCAGCCAAGATCCTGCAGGGGGCTACGAGCAGTACTTC.

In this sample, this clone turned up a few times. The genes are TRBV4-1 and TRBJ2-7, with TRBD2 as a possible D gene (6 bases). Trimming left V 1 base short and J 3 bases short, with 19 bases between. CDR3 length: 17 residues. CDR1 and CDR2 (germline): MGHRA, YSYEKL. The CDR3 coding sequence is TGCGCCAGCAGCCAAGTTGCGGAATCGGGGGTTTTCTACGAGCAGTACTTC. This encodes CASSQVAESGVFYEQYF.

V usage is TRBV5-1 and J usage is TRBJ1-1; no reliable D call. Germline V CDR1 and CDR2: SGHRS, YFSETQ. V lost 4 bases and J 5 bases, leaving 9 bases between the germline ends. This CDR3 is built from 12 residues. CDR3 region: CASSDGGTEAFF. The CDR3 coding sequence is TGCGCCAGCAGCGACGGAGGAACTGAAGCTTTCTTT.

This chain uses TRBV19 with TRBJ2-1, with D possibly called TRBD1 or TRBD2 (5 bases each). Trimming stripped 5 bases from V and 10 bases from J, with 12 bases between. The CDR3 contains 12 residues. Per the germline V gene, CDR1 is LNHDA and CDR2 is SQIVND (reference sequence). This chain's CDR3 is CASSPPGREQFF. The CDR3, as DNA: TGTGCCAGTAGTCCGCCGGGACGAGAGCAGTTCTTC.

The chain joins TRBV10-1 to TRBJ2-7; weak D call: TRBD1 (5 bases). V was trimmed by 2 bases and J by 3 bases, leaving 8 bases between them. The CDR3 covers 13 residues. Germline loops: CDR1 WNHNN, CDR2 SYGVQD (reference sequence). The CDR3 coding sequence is TGCGCCAGCAGTGAGAACAGGATCTACGAGCAGTACTTC. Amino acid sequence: CASSENRIYEQYF.

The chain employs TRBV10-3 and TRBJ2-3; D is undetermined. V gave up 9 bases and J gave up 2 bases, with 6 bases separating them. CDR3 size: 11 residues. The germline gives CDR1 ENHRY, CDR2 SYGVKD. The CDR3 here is CAIMDTDTQYF. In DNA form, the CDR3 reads TGTGCCATTATGGACACAGATACGCAGTATTTT.

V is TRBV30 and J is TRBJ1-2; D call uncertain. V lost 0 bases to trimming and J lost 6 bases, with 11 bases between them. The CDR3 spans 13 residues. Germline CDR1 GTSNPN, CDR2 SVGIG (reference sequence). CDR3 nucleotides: TGTGCCTGGAGTGTACACCGGACCGATGGCTACACCTTC. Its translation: CAWSVHRTDGYTF.

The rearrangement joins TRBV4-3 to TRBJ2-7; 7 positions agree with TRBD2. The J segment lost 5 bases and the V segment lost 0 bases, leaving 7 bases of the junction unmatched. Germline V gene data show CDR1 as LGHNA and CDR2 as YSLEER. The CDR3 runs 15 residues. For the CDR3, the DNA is TGCGCCAGCAGCCAAGATCCAGCGGGGAGTCACGAGCAGTACTTC. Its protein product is CASSQDPAGSHEQYF.

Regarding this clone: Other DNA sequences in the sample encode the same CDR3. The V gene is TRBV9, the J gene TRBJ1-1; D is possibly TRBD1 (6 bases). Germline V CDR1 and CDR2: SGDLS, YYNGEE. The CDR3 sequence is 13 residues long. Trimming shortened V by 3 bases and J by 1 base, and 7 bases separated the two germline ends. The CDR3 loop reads CASSATGNTEAFF. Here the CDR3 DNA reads TGTGCCAGCAGCGCGACAGGGAACACTGAAGCTTTCTTT.

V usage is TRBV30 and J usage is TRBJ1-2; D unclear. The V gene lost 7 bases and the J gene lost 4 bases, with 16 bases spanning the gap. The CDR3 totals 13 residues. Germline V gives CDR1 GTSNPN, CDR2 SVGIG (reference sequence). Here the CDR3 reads CASSRVTGYGYTF. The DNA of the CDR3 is TGTGCCTCCTCAAGAGTAACGGGCTATGGCTACACCTTC.

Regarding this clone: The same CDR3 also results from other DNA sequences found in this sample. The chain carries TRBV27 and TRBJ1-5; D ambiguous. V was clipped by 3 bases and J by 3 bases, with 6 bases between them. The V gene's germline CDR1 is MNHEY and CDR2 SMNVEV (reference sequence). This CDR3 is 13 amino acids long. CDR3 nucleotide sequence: TGTGCCAGCAGTTTGTCAGTCAATCAGCCCCAGCATTTT. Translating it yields CASSLSVNQPQHF.

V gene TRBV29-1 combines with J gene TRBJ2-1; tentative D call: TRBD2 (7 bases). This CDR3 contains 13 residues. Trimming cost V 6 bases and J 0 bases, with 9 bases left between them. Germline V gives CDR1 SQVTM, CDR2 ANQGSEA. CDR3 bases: TGCAGCGTGGGGGGGCTCTCCTACAATGAGCAGTTCTTC. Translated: CSVGGLSYNEQFF.

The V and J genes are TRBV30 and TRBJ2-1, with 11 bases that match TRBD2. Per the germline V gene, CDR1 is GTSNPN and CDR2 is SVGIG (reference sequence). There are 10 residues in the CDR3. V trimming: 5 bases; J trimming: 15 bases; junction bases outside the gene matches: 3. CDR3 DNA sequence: TGTGCCTGGTTAGCGGGGGGGCTGTTCTTC. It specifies CAWLAGGLFF.

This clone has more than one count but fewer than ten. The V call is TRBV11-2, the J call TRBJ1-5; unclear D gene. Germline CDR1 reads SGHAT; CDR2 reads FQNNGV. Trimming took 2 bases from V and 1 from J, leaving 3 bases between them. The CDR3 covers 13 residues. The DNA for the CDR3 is TGTGCCAGCAGCTTAAACAGCAATCAGCCCCAGCATTTT. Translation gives CASSLNSNQPQHF.

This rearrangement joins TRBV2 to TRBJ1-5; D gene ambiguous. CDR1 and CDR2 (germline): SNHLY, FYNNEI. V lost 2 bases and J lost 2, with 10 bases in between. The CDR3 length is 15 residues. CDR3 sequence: CASSELAARNQPQHF. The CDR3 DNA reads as TGTGCCAGCAGTGAATTGGCGGCACGCAATCAGCCCCAGCATTTT.

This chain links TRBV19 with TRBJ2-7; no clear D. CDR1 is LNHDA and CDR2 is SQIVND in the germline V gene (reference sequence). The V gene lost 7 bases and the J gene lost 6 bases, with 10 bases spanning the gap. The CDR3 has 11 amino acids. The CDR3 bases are TGTGCCAGTACAAAGGGTGGCGAGCAGTACTTC. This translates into CASTKGGEQYF.

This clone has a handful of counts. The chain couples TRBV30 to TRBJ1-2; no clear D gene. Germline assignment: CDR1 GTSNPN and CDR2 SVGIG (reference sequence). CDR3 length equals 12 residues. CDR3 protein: CATTDRNYGYTF. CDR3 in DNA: TGTGCAACTACCGACCGCAACTATGGCTACACCTTC.

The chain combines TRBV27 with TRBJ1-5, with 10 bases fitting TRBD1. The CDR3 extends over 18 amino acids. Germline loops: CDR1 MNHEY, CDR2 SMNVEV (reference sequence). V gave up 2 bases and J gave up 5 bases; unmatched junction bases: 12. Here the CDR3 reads CASSLTPPGQGWDQPQHF. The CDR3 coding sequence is TGTGCCAGCAGTTTAACGCCCCCGGGACAGGGGTGGGATCAGCCCCAGCATTTT.

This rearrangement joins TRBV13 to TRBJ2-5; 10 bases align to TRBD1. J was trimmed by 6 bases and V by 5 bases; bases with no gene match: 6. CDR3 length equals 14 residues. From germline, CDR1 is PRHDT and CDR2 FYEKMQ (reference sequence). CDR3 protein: CASSPGTGEKTQYF. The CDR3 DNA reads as TGTGCCAGCAGCCCGGGGACAGGGGAGAAGACCCAGTACTTC.

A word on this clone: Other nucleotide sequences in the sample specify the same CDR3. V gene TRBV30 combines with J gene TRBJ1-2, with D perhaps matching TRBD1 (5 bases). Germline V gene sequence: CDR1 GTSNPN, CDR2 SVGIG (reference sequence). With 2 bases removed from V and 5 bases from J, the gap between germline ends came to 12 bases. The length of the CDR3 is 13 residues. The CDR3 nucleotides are TGTGCCTGGAGTAGCACGGGGGGTTATGGCTACACCTTC. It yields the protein CAWSSTGGYGYTF. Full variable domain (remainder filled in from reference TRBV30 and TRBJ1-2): SQTIHQWPATLVQPVGSPLSLECTVEGTSNPNLYWYRQAAGRGLQLLFYSVGIGQISSEVPQNLSASRPQDRQFILSSKKLLLSDSGFYLCAWSSTGGYGYTFGSGTRLTVV.

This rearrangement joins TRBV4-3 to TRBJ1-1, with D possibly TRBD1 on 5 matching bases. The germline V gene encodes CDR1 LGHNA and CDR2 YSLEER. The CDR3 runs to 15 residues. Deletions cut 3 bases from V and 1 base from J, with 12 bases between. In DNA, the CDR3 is TGCGCCAGCAGCCAGGATCAGGGCCAGAACACTGAAGCTTTCTTT. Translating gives CASSQDQGQNTEAFF.